The text below deals with one T cell receptor beta chain. The antigen remains unidentified. Sample-barcoded 5' priming and a J-beta primer mix drove a second PCR of 7 to 11 cycles. Every cDNA molecule bore a tag from a template-switch adaptor containing 12 random nucleotides. All samples yielded 2.5 million or more CDR3-containing paired-end reads. TCRdb independently ran MiXCR on the 5' RACE reads; one entry per CDR3 protein. The sample holds approximately 1.5 million distinct CDR3 sequences; roughly 43% are singletons and the top ten take 4%. The record originates from a study of blood T cells in healthy people across ages. About the research overall: Capture via template switching afforded approximately one barcoded beta molecule per two T cells.

The germline CDR1 and CDR2 sequences are LNHDA and SQIVND (reference sequence). Losses at the gene ends were 5 bases for V and 0 bases for J; bases not matched to a gene: 5. CDR3 length equals 18 residues. Regarding the study as a whole: Total diversity from one million sequenced T cells was likely underestimated.

The sequenced sample consisted of blood. The chain carries TRBV19 and TRBJ2-2; 14 bases agree with TRBD2. The sequence was obtained from a woman between 18 and 29 years old in good health. The CDR3 here is CASSSRTSGGPNTGELFF. CDR3 bases: TGTGCCAGTAGTTCCCGGACTAGCGGGGGGCCGAACACCGGGGAGCTGTTTTTT.